This TCR beta chain was recorded in a study of T cell repertoires in cytomegalovirus infection. Turning to the study itself: Indicated by public TCR beta signatures were CMV infection and matching HLA type. Findings and caveats of the study: Pooled public TCR beta family frequency picked out CMV carriers with the relevant HLA. Dominating the ex vivo response were TCR beta clonotypes that were CMV-specific and HLA-C-restricted.

From germline, CDR1 is SGHAT and CDR2 FQNNGV. The CDR3 runs to 19 residues. V was pared by 6 bases and J by 1 base, with 11 bases of the junction left unmatched. Each CDR3 protein is one row after TCRdb ran MiXCR on the reads. This table has 230,000 or so distinct CDR3 sequences, about 15% appearing once. The sample holds many counts of this clonotype. The antigen remains undetermined. Sequences were obtained from CD8+ T cells from PBMCs. The chain couples TRBV11-2 to TRBJ2-2; 13 bases line up with TRBD2. The source is a human donor in good health (CMV status not recorded). Some clones in this sample may be carry-over from other donors' samples. The chain's CDR3 is CASSFPTSGGPLNTGELFF. In DNA form, the CDR3 reads TGTGCCAGCAGTTTTCCGACTAGCGGGGGGCCCTTGAACACCGGGGAGCTGTTTTTT.